This T cell receptor (beta chain) was captured by sequencing in a study of PD-1 blockade in mismatch repair-deficient tumors. Looking at the study overall: Enrolled about 2013-2016, patients had progressing, pretreated mismatch repair-deficient cancers of 12 to 13 types.

The germline V gene has CDR1 SGHTA and CDR2 FQGTGA. The CDR3 loop spans 17 amino acids. V dropped 5 bases and J dropped 3; count of bases not matched to a gene: 14. Notes on this clone: Antigen unknown.

All patients were mismatch repair deficient, assessed by either PCR or immunohistochemistry. The TCR-sequenced patients were a few responders to pembrolizumab. Study-wide results and limits: Rapid post-treatment expansion, then contraction, generally preceding radiologic response, marked tumor-resident clones.

TCRdb keeps only in-frame clones here, not all; method: immunoSEQ multiplex PCR. The sample lists approximately 51,000 clones; approximately 81% were seen once. The clonotype originates from an adult with mismatch repair-deficient cancer. Sample: peripheral blood, taken approximately 18 weeks after starting pembrolizumab. This chain connects TRBV7-3 to TRBJ2-3, with 7 bases lining up with TRBD2. CDR3 coding DNA: TGTGCCAGCAGCCCCCATGTGATGGGGGGGGAGACAGATACGCAGTATTTT. Translating it yields CASSPHVMGGETDTQYF.